The entry below gives a single TCR beta chain sequence along with its context. As yet, its antigen is unknown. The germline V gene encodes CDR1 SGHRS and CDR2 YFSETQ. After removal of 7 bases from V and 4 bases from J, the junction contained 7 bases not matched to a gene. This CDR3 is 14 amino acids long. Some clones are missing from TCRdb's copy, which holds only in-frame ones; the method was immunoSEQ multiplex PCR. The sample records around 320,000 clones, approximately 80% being singletons. Treatment described: about 20 received Ad26.COV2.S at low or high dose, single or two shots; five or six received placebo; per-sample allocation not given. Specimens were obtained on day 63 following the first vaccine or placebo injection. This record comes from a study of Ad26.COV2.S vaccination and SARS-CoV-2 variants. Study results and caveats: Researchers reported similar non-spike TCR breadth in vaccine and placebo recipients. Spike-specific responses of CD8+ and CD4+ T cells were reported to display substantial breadth after vaccination.

The receptor was isolated from a person between 18 and 59 years old who received the Ad26.COV2.S COVID-19 vaccine or a placebo. The specimen comprised peripheral blood, sampled in a trial of Ad26.COV2.S vaccine versus placebo. This chain connects TRBV5-1 to TRBJ1-2; 10 bases match TRBD1. DNA of the CDR3: TGCGCCAGCGTCCCGGGACAGGGGCCCTATGGCTACACCTTC. Translated, it gives CASVPGQGPYGYTF.